Detailed here is one T cell receptor (beta chain). This clone's antigen is unknown. No base qualities exist here, and no much larger clone lies one base off it. This sample was taken from a study of blood T cell repertoires in COVID-19 (dated by TCRdb to 2020 to 2022). Looking at the study overall: Samples covering the acute and convalescent phases of COVID-19 were provided by collaborators in the United States, Italy and Spain. The samples were drawn from two sources: the first 160 participants of the ongoing ImmuneRACE study, and 1,000 to 1,500 subjects contributed by 6 global collaborators. Where available, HLA class I and class II types were taken from metadata supplied by the sample provider and were not determined by assay-based typing. The repertoires were made available in a free public database intended to serve as a resource for research on the immune response to SARS-CoV-2. Subjects who had been exposed to COVID-19, were actively infected with it, or had recovered from it provided the deeply sampled blood TCRbeta repertoires that made up the dataset. Nearly every sample came with metadata listing a de-identified subject ID, COVID-19 status, age in years and sex. The prospective study material was composed of cDNA or gDNA derived from T cells, B-cell-depleted T cells, or PBMCs. Results the study describes overall, beyond this receptor: The quantity of clinical and demographic metadata differed by source and by participant and was supplied without curation.

In the prospective study, participants were roughly 18 to 100 years old, resided in approximately 25 geographic areas of the United States, and were enrolled through a virtual design. In the prospective study, cohorts were assigned on the basis of participant-reported clinical history obtained from a screening survey and a study questionnaire. For ImmuneRACE Cohort 3, a participant was defined as recovered based on two consecutive negative NP/OP PCR tests, clearance by a healthcare professional, or resolution of symptoms. Each participant in the prospective study had whole blood, serum and a nasopharyngeal or oropharyngeal swab collected by mobile phlebotomists. Over a roughly two-month period, participants in the prospective study had the option of providing additional blood draws and questionnaires. Prospective study blood samples were shipped either frozen or at room temperature before DNA extraction.

V loses 6 bases, J loses 4 bases, and the germline ends lie 24 bases apart. Taken from cysteine to phenylalanine, the CDR3 has 17 residues. Only CDR3 DNA is held: 51 bases, read in frame from base 1. CDR1 MNHNS and CDR2 SASEGT are derived from the germline V gene. TCRbeta CDR3 regions were amplified from genomic DNA by means of the immunoSEQ Assay, a bias-controlled multiplex PCR. On the study's bioinformatics: The number of nucleated cells in each sample was estimated by amplification of reference gene primers within the assay. To quantify the absolute abundance of each unique TCRbeta CDR3 rearrangement, sequence reads were collapsed and filtered. For each sample, productive Simpson clonality was calculated as the square root of Simpson's diversity index over productive rearrangements. The table comes from immuneACCESS by way of TCRdb, which keeps in-frame sequences with V and J called. Part of the clones is missing from these tables; in studies checked, under half for an unresolved V gene and the rest for unknown reasons. Clone size and V and J calls were adopted from that table, with D and trimming inferred from the DNA. The sample yields some 130,000 clones; around 80% were counted once. The ten largest clones take up 5% to 6.5% of the sample.

The V and J segments used are TRBV6-1 and TRBJ1-2; D gene: possibly TRBD1, on 6 matching bases. The sequence was collected from a woman in her forties or fifties who had recovered from COVID-19. The sequencing sample was made of PBMCs or T cells enriched from blood (not recorded which). The nucleotides read TGTGCCAGCAGCGAACGGATTTTCAACAGGGTCCTCTATGGCTACACCTTC. This translates into CASSERIFNRVLYGYTF.